This passage covers 19 T cell receptor beta chains from one sample sequenced in a study of T cells after yellow fever vaccination. MiXCR, applied by TCRdb to the 5' RACE reads, yields one record per CDR3 protein. The sample has around 300,000 distinct CDR3 sequences; roughly 4% are singletons. The input for sequencing was PBMCs, taken 5 days after the yellow fever booster vaccination. These receptors were taken from a young man who received the YFV17D yellow fever vaccine.

There are a few counts of this clonotype. Compared with germline, one end of the junction differs, possibly owing to a read error. The rearrangement uses TRBV29-1 and TRBJ2-5; no clear D gene. CDR1 and CDR2 from the germline V gene are SQVTM and ANQGSEA. CDR3 size: 12 residues. The CDR3 protein is CSAETVPETQYF. In nucleotides, the CDR3 is TGCAGCGCTGAAACGGTACCAGAGACCCAGTACTTC.

This clonotype was detected many times. The V gene is TRBV5-1, the J gene TRBJ1-1, with TRBD1 matching 9 bases. The trim removed 4 bases at V and 8 bases at J, leaving 6 bases unmatched. This CDR3 is built from 13 residues. In germline, CDR1 is SGHRS, CDR2 YFSETQ. The DNA of the CDR3 is TGCGCCAGCAGCGACTACAGGGGGCAAGAAGCTTTCTTT. It yields the protein CASSDYRGQEAFF. Looking up the rest from reference TRBV5-1 and TRBJ1-1 gives the full variable domain: KAGVTQTPRYLIKTRGQQVTLSCSPISGHRSVSWYQQTPGQGLQFLFEYFSETQRNKGNFPGRFSGRQFSNSRSEMNVSTLELGDSALYLCASSDYRGQEAFFGQGTRLTVV.

In its sample, this clonotype was seen a few times. This chain joins TRBV7-9 and TRBJ2-5, with 7 positions matching TRBD1. CDR3 length: 20 residues. V was clipped by 2 bases and J by 2 bases; unmatched bases: 20. Germline V gene sequence: CDR1 SEHNR, CDR2 FQNEAQ (reference sequence). The CDR3 DNA is TGTGCCAGCAGCTTATCCTTCGAACCCCGCGACAGGGATCAACAAGAGACCCAGTACTTC. Translated, it gives CASSLSFEPRDRDQQETQYF.

This clonotype was observed a few times. The rearrangement links TRBV7-3 to TRBJ1-1; no clear D gene. Trimming pared 6 bases from V and 4 bases from J, leaving 12 bases between. The CDR3 runs 13 residues. Germline CDR1 is SGHTA and CDR2 is FQGTGA. The CDR3 sequence is CASRPSDRTEAFF. The CDR3 nucleotides are TGTGCCAGCAGACCATCGGATCGCACTGAAGCTTTCTTT.

The table lists this clonotype with a few counts. This chain joins TRBV11-2 and TRBJ2-2; D is unresolved. The CDR3 consists of 12 residues. Trimming shortened V by 4 bases and J by 6 bases, and 6 bases separated the two germline ends. Looked up from germline, CDR1 is SGHAT and CDR2 is FQNNGV. The CDR3: CASSSDPGELFF. CDR3 in DNA: TGTGCCAGCAGCTCGGACCCCGGGGAGCTGTTTTTT.

A few counts support this clonotype. The chain carries TRBV5-1 and TRBJ2-3; the D is unclear. The V and J ends lost 4 bases and 0 bases respectively, with 12 bases between them. Germline CDR1 is SGHRS and CDR2 is YFSETQ. The CDR3 sequence is 15 residues long. The DNA for the CDR3 is TGCGCCAGCAGCCTCGGGTTTTCTAGCACAGATACGCAGTATTTT. Protein product: CASSLGFSSTDTQYF.

This clonotype was seen more than once but under ten times. The V and J genes are TRBV4-1 and TRBJ1-5, with D perhaps TRBD1 (6 bases). Germline V CDR1 and CDR2: MGHRA, YSYEKL. The germline V and J ends were trimmed by 2 bases and 0 bases, with 8 bases remaining between them. CDR3 length: 15 residues. The chain's CDR3 is CASSQRDISNQPQHF. Written as DNA, the CDR3 is TGCGCCAGCAGCCAAAGGGACATTAGCAATCAGCCCCAGCATTTT.

The rearrangement uses TRBV7-9 and TRBJ2-2; the match to TRBD1 covers 9 bases. CDR1 and CDR2 from the germline V gene are SEHNR and FQNEAQ (reference sequence). The CDR3 covers 16 residues. J lost 3 bases, V lost 5 bases, and 7 bases had no gene match. This chain's CDR3 is CASSIYRGLYTGELFF. DNA for the CDR3: TGTGCCAGCAGCATTTACAGGGGGCTATACACCGGGGAGCTGTTTTTT.

This clonotype came up a few times. The chain's CDR3 is CSVGDRGNNEQFF. In nucleotides, the CDR3 is TGCAGCGTCGGGGACAGGGGGAACAATGAGCAGTTCTTC. The chain links TRBV29-1 to TRBJ2-1; 11 positions agree with TRBD1. Trimming at V came to 6 bases and at J to 5 bases, leaving 3 bases not matched to a gene. The CDR3 contains 13 residues. Germline CDR1 is SQVTM and CDR2 is ANQGSEA.

The sample holds a few counts of this clonotype. The chain couples TRBV3-2 to TRBJ2-5; TRBD1 is the table's D call and was not checked against the DNA. TRBV3-2 is annotated as a pseudogene. This CDR3 spans 17 amino acids. The DNA of the CDR3 is TGTGCCAGCAGACAGACAGGGGGCAGGTTGGACGAGGAGACCCAGTACTTC. Translating gives CASRQTGGRLDEETQYF.

In its sample, this clonotype was seen many times. The chain uses TRBV5-1 and TRBJ1-2; D perhaps matches TRBD1 (6 bases). Trimming removed 0 bases from V and 4 bases from J, with 16 bases in between. In germline, CDR1 is SGHRS, CDR2 YFSETQ. There are 16 residues in the CDR3. The CDR3, as DNA: TGCGCCAGCAGCTTGGGGGGGGTGGACAGCTCCTATGGCTACACCTTC. Translating gives CASSLGGVDSSYGYTF. Variable domain in full (rest from reference TRBV5-1 and TRBJ1-2): KAGVTQTPRYLIKTRGQQVTLSCSPISGHRSVSWYQQTPGQGLQFLFEYFSETQRNKGNFPGRFSGRQFSNSRSEMNVSTLELGDSALYLCASSLGGVDSSYGYTFGSGTRLTVV.

This clonotype came up many times. This chain uses TRBV7-2 with TRBJ1-4; D not resolved. The CDR3 sequence is 13 residues long. Deletions cut 1 base from V and 6 bases from J, with 6 bases between. In germline, CDR1 is SGHTA, CDR2 FQGNSA. For the CDR3, the DNA is TGTGCCAGCAGCTTAGAGGCCGATGAAAAACTGTTTTTT. It specifies CASSLEADEKLFF.

Many counts were recorded for this clonotype. The chain uses TRBV20-1 and TRBJ2-5, with TRBD1 identical over 7 bases. This CDR3 is 14 amino acids long. CDR1 is DFQATT and CDR2 is SNEGSKA in the germline V gene (reference sequence). With 6 bases clipped from V and 2 bases from J, the junction kept 9 bases outside the gene matches. CDR3 amino acids: CSANRDSHQETQYF. CDR3 coding DNA: TGCAGTGCCAACCGGGACAGTCATCAAGAGACCCAGTACTTC.

This clonotype was detected a few times. This chain links TRBV4-3 with TRBJ2-2; D unclear. This CDR3 spans 13 amino acids. Germline values: CDR1 LGHNA, CDR2 YSLEER. Trimming stripped 1 base from V and 6 bases from J, with 6 bases between. CDR3: CASSQGDSGELFF. In DNA, the CDR3 is TGCGCCAGCAGCCAAGGGGATTCCGGGGAGCTGTTTTTT.

There are a few counts of this clonotype. This chain joins TRBV11-2 and TRBJ2-5, with D possibly called TRBD1 or TRBD2 (5 bases each). The CDR3 runs to 15 residues. The germline CDR1 and CDR2 sequences are SGHAT and FQNNGV. The V gene lost 5 bases and the J gene lost 3 bases, with 16 bases spanning the gap. CDR3 bases: TGTGCCAGCAGCCCTCGGGACCACTTGAAAGAGACCCAGTACTTC. Translating it yields CASSPRDHLKETQYF.

The table lists this clonotype with many counts. This rearrangement joins TRBV19 to TRBJ2-1; the D gene is possibly TRBD1 (6 bases). CDR1 and CDR2 from the germline V gene are LNHDA and SQIVND (reference sequence). V lost 5 bases and J lost 12, with 17 bases in between. This CDR3 region has 13 residues. CDR3 loop: CASSVGTLLTQFF. DNA for the CDR3: TGTGCCAGTAGTGTCGGGACACTACTTACGCAGTTCTTC. Together with reference TRBV19 and TRBJ2-1, the CDR3 gives the full variable domain: DGGITQSPKYLFRKEGQNVTLSCEQNLNHDAMYWYRQDPGQGLRLIYYSQIVNDFQKGDIAEGYSVSREKKESFPLTVTSAQKNPTAFYLCASSVGTLLTQFFGPGTRLTVL.

Ten or more counts support this clonotype. A read error may produce the germline difference seen at one junction end. The CDR3 DNA is TGCAGCCTTGATAGCGGGGGGGCTGACTCCTACAATGAGCAGTTCTTC. This encodes CSLDSGGADSYNEQFF. The gene calls are TRBV29-1 and TRBJ2-1; 11 bases fit TRBD2. Germline V lookup: CDR1 SQVTM, CDR2 ANQGSEA. The CDR3 sequence is 16 residues long.

This clonotype has only a few counts. The chain combines TRBV2 with TRBJ2-2, with 9 nucleotides matching TRBD1. This CDR3 comprises 15 residues. The V segment lost 5 bases and the J segment 4 bases; nucleotides outside the gene matches: 5. The germline V gene has CDR1 SNHLY and CDR2 FYNNEI. The CDR3 loop is CASSLQGARTGELFF. The CDR3 bases are TGTGCCAGCAGTCTACAGGGGGCGCGCACCGGGGAGCTGTTTTTT.

The rearrangement joins TRBV6-6 to TRBJ2-2, with 10 bases that match TRBD1. CDR3 length: 19 amino acids. The germline CDR1 and CDR2 sequences are MNHNY and SVGAGI (reference sequence). With 4 bases clipped from V and 3 bases from J, the junction kept 14 bases outside the gene matches. CDR3 loop: CASSSHSAPGTGDTGELFF. CDR3 in DNA: TGTGCCAGCAGTTCACATTCAGCTCCCGGGACAGGGGACACCGGGGAGCTGTTTTTT.